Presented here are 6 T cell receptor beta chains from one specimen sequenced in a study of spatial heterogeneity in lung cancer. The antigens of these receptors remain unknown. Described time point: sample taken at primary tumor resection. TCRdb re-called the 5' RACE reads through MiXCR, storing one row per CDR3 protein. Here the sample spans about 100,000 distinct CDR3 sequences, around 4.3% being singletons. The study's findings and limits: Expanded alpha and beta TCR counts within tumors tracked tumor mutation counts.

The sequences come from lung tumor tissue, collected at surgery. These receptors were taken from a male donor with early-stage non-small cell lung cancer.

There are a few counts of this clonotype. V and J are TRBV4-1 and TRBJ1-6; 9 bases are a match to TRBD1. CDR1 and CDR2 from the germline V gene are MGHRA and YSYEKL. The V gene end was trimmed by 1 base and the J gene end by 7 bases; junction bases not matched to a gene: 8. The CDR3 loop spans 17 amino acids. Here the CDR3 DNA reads TGCGCCAGCAGCCAAGGAACCGGGACAGGGACGAATTCACCCCTCCACTTT. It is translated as CASSQGTGTGTNSPLHF.

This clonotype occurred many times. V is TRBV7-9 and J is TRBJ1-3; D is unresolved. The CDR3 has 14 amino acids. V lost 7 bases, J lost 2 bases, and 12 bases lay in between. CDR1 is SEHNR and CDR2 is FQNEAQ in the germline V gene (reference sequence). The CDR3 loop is CASNGALTGNTIYF. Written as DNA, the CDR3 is TGTGCCAGCAACGGAGCCCTGACTGGAAACACCATATATTTT.

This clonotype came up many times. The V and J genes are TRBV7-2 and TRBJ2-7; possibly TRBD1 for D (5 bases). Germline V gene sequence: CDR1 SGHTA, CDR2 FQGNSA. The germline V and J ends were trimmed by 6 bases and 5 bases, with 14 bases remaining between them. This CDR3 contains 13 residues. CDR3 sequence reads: CASRPWGRNEQYF. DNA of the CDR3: TGTGCCAGCAGACCTTGGGGCCGGAACGAGCAGTACTTC.

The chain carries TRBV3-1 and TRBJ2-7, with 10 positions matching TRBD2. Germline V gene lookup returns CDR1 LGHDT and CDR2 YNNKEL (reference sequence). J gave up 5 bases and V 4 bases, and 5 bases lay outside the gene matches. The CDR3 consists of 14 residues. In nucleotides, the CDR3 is TGTGCCAGCAGCCCTAGCGGGAGAAGGAACGAGCAGTACTTC. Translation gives CASSPSGRRNEQYF.

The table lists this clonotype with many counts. The CDR3 spells CASSLGQGRIGKLFF. CDR3 bases: TGTGCCAGCAGTTTAGGACAGGGGAGGATTGGAAAACTGTTTTTT. This chain links TRBV12-3 or TRBV12-4 with TRBJ1-4; 8 nucleotides match TRBD1. J gave up 10 bases and V 1 base, and 8 bases lay outside the gene matches. The CDR3 loop spans 15 amino acids.

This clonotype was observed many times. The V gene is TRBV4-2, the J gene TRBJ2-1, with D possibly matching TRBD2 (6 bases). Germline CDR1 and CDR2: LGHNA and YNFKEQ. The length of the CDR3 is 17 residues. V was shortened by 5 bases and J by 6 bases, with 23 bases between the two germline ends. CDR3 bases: TGTGCCAGCAGCTTTGGCTCTCCGGGACTGGCGGTCAATGAGCAGTTCTTC. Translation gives CASSFGSPGLAVNEQFF.